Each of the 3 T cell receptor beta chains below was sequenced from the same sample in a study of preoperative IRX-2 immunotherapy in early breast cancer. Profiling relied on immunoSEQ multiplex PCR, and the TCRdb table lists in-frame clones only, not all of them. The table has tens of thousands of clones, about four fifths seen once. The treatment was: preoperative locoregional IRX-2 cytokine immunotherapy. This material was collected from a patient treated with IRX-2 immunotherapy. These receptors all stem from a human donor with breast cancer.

CDR3 coding DNA: TGTGCCAGCTCATCCGCCGGGCCCTACGAGCAGTACTTC. This translates into CASSSAGPYEQYF. This sequence joins TRBV18 and TRBJ2-7; no clear D gene. Germline CDR1 KGHSH, CDR2 LQKENI. The V gene lost 5 bases and the J gene lost 2 bases, with 10 bases spanning the gap. The CDR3 consists of 13 residues.

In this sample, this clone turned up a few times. The CDR3 region is CASSRPPGQDAGIKKETQYF. The CDR3 nucleotides are TGTGCCAGCAGCCGACCGCCGGGACAGGATGCGGGAATAAAGAAAGAGACCCAGTACTTC. This chain connects TRBV11-3 to TRBJ2-5; TRBD1 aligns across 8 bases. The germline gives CDR1 SGHNT, CDR2 YENEEA. The V and J ends lost 5 bases and 3 bases, in that order; junction bases with no gene match: 23. This CDR3 contains 20 residues. The whole variable domain, remainder taken from reference TRBV11-3 and TRBJ2-5, is EAGVVQSPRYKIIEKKQPVAFWCNPISGHNTLYWYLQNLGQGPELLIRYENEEAVDDSQLPKDRFSAERLKGVDSTLKIQPAELGDSAVYLCASSRPPGQDAGIKKETQYFGPGTRLLVL.

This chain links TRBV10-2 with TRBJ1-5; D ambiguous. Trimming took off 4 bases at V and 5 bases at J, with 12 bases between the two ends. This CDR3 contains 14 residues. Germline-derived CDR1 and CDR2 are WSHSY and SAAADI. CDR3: CASSGAGSYQPQHF. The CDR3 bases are TGCGCCAGCAGTGGAGCGGGGTCCTATCAGCCCCAGCATTTT.